This T cell receptor beta chain was sequenced for a study of cytomegalovirus exposure and HLA in healthy donors. Whole-study results and caveats: Later analysis identified several of the most significant clusters that appeared linked to common viral pathogens. Across all donors, roughly uniform sequencing depth was an assumption of the presence/absence analyses. 164 TCR beta chains were listed as cytomegalovirus-associated.

With regard to this clone: No antigen is known for it.

The PCR contained 60 Vbeta and 13 Jbeta primers. Sequencing was performed with immunoSEQ multiplex PCR; in TCRdb, only in-frame clones are kept and a portion is missing. This sample has approximately 100,000 clones, with around 81% found just once. The V and J ends lost 2 bases and 1 base respectively, with 6 bases between them. Germline V gives CDR1 MDHEN, CDR2 SYDVKM. The CDR3 length is 14 residues. V is TRBV28 and J is TRBJ1-3; D call uncertain. What was sequenced was PBMCs. The sequence was collected from a woman aged 25 to 45 in good health and CMV-seronegative. The CDR3 spells CASSLVRSGNTIYF. CDR3 sequence (DNA): TGTGCCAGCAGTTTAGTCCGTTCTGGAAACACCATATATTTT.